The text below deals with one T cell receptor beta chain. The CDR3 spans 14 residues. The germline V gene encodes CDR1 ENHRY and CDR2 SYGVKD. V was shortened by 8 bases and J by 3 bases, with 16 bases between the two germline ends. This entry is derived from a study of blood T cell repertoires in COVID-19. Study overall: Acute and convalescent COVID-19 samples came from the United States, Italy and Spain. Nucleic acid was either cDNA or gDNA, and it came from T cells, B-cell-depleted T cells, or PBMCs.

In the original analysis: For nucleated cells, counts were estimated from reference gene primer amplification. Sequencing used immunoSEQ multiplex PCR; TCRdb keeps in-frame clones, though not all of them. That table supplies the V and J calls and clone size; D and trimming were determined from the DNA. The data hold about 230,000 clones, with roughly 85% observed a single time. The chain recombines TRBV10-3 with TRBJ1-2, with unresolved D. This receptor was obtained from a young man who had recovered from COVID-19. The sequencing sample was made of PBMCs or T cells enriched from blood (not recorded which). The CDR3 region has the DNA TGTGCCATCGGCCAGCGGGTGAGGGACTATGGCTACACCTTC. This gives the protein CAIGQRVRDYGYTF.